Described below is a single T cell receptor (beta chain) sequence and its context. Other DNA sequences from this sample encode an identical CDR3 as well. The data were obtained in a study of T cell changes during pregnancy in multiple sclerosis. Germline lookup yields CDR1 KGHSH and CDR2 LQKENI. The CDR3 is 16 amino acids. V gave up 6 bases and J gave up 2 bases; unmatched junction bases: 12. Sequenced by immunoSEQ multiplex PCR; TCRdb stores in-frame clones only, minus some. The sample includes approximately 20,000 clones, about 85% seen only once; the top ten take roughly 7.2%. V gene TRBV18 combines with J gene TRBJ2-7, with 8 bases that match TRBD2. This receptor was identified in a female donor with multiple sclerosis, enrolled in a pregnancy study. The material sequenced was CD8+ T cells from peripheral blood mononuclear cells, taken before pregnancy. The CDR3 is CASSPRPGLVTYEQYF. CDR3 bases: TGTGCCAGCTCGCCCCGCCCGGGACTAGTCACCTACGAGCAGTACTTC.